The sequence of this T cell receptor beta chain was determined in a study of blood T cell repertoires in COVID-19 (dated by TCRdb to about 2020). With respect to the entire study: The collaborator samples originated in the United States, Italy and Spain and spanned the acute and convalescent phases of COVID-19. The prospective study material was composed of cDNA or gDNA derived from T cells, B-cell-depleted T cells, or PBMCs. Deeply sampled blood TCRbeta repertoires from subjects exposed to, actively infected with, or recovered from COVID-19 were included in the dataset. A freely available public database, intended as a resource for researchers studying the immune response to SARS-CoV-2, is where the repertoires were released. The samples were drawn from two sources: the first 160 participants of the ongoing ImmuneRACE study, and 1,000 to 1,500 subjects contributed by 6 global collaborators. Sample metadata almost always included a de-identified subject ID, COVID-19 status, age in years and sex. Where HLA class I and class II types were available, the types were taken from metadata supplied by the sample provider, not from assay-based typing. Results and caveats for the whole study, not just this receptor: The quantity of clinical and demographic metadata differed by source and by participant and was supplied without curation.

TCRbeta CDR3 regions were amplified from genomic DNA using the immunoSEQ Assay, a bias-controlled multiplex PCR. In the original analysis: Nucleated cell counts per sample were estimated from amplification of reference gene primers within the assay. To quantify the absolute abundance of each unique TCRbeta CDR3 rearrangement, sequence reads were collapsed and filtered. Productive Simpson clonality was computed per sample as the square root of Simpson's diversity index over productive rearrangements. TCRdb mirrors the immuneACCESS table, restricted to in-frame sequences. Some clones are absent from its copies; in checked studies, under half trace to an unresolved V gene, and the reason for the others is unknown. V, J and clone size are those of that table, while D and trimming were read from the DNA. The sample table lists about 140,000 clones, approximately 86% of them with a count of one. In total, the top ten clones hold about 2% of the sample.

With respect to this clone: The antigen it binds to is not known. No base quality values were provided; no much bigger clone lies one nucleotide off.

The germline V gene specifies MRHNA as CDR1 and SNTAGT as CDR2. The V end gives up 3 bases and the J end 1 base, leaving 2 bases in the junction not matched to a gene. The CDR3 numbers 15 residues from cysteine through phenylalanine. This entry keeps only the CDR3 DNA: 45 bases, framed from base 1. Whole blood was collected in K2EDTA tubes by collaborating institutions according to the institutions' own protocols. For TCRbeta analysis, collaborators shipped samples as frozen whole blood, isolated PBMCs, or DNA extracted from either of those sample types. Material: peripheral blood. The TCR comes from a man between 65 and 85 years old with acute or convalescent COVID-19. The sequence joins TRBV6-4 to TRBJ2-3, with 9 junctional bases fitting TRBD2. The DNA sequence is TGTGCCAGCAGTGAGGAGCGGGGGGGCACAGATACGCAGTATTTT. Translation gives CASSEERGGTDTQYF.